These T cell receptor beta chains were read from a single sample in a study of OX40 agonist ivuxolimab in advanced cancers. The method was immunoSEQ multiplex PCR; TCRdb's version includes in-frame clones alone and lacks a portion of them. The top ten clones hold around 8% of a sample with 63,000 or so clones, almost 85% of them seen once. The sequences come from CD4+ or CD8+ T cells sorted from blood, collected in a trial of the OX40 agonist ivuxolimab. These receptors were obtained from an adult with an advanced solid tumor such as melanoma, head and neck, liver or kidney cancer. The CDR3 runs from the conserved cysteine through the conserved F or W. A D gene is named only where the DNA matches it firmly. A row's size may be missing; if present it is once, few, many or a size class.

>-|TRBV23-1|TRBJ2-7|-
CASSRCSRDPHEQYF
TGCGCCAGCTCTCGTTGCAGTCGAGACCCCCACGAGCAGTACTTC
>-|TRBV2|TRBJ2-5|-
CASNRRAGQETQYF
TGTGCCAGCAACCGCAGGGCGGGTCAAGAGACCCAGTACTTC
>-|TRBV5-1|TRBJ1-6|TRBD1
CASSGGTADNSPLHF
TGCGCCAGCAGCGGTGGGACAGCAGATAATTCACCCCTCCACTTT
>once|TRBV27|TRBJ1-4|-
CASRLQGLDEKLFF
TGTGCCAGCAGATTACAGGGCCTAGATGAAAAACTGTTTTTT
>-|TRBV7-2|TRBJ1-2|-
CASSGIHYGYTF
TGTGCCAGCAGCGGGATCCACTATGGCTACACCTTC
>-|TRBV2|TRBJ2-5|TRBD1
CASSGNRGETQYF
TGTGCCAGCAGTGGCAACAGGGGAGAGACCCAGTACTTC
>-|TRBV6-5|TRBJ2-4|-
CASSYSGPEGIQYF
TGTGCCAGCAGTTACTCAGGGCCGGAGGGCATTCAGTACTTC
>-|TRBV18|TRBJ2-1|TRBD1
CASSPDRVQEQFF
TGTGCCAGCTCACCCGACAGGGTGCAGGAGCAGTTCTTC
>few|TRBV19|TRBJ1-3|-
CASTRGGSGNTIYF
TGTGCCAGTACCCGAGGGGGGAGCGGAAACACCATATATTTT
>-|TRBV30|TRBJ2-3|TRBD2
CAYEPGGGVEYF
TGTGCCTATGAACCCGGGGGGGGAGTCGAGTATTTT
>once|TRBV2|TRBJ2-7|-
CASTRTYEQYF
TGTGCCAGCACCCGCACCTACGAGCAGTACTTC
>-|TRBV7-6|TRBJ1-4|TRBD1
CASSLRQGAGTNEKLFF
TGTGCCAGCAGCTTAAGACAGGGGGCAGGGACTAATGAAAAACTGTTTTTT
>-|TRBV5-1|TRBJ1-4|TRBD1
CASRTGQGTEKLFF
TGCGCCAGCAGGACCGGACAGGGGACTGAAAAACTGTTTTTT
>-|TRBV18|TRBJ1-4|TRBD1
CASSLSTGLNEKLFF
TGTGCCAGCTCACTGTCGACAGGGCTTAATGAAAAACTGTTTTTT
>-|TRBV4-1|TRBJ1-2|-
CASSRTLEGLGYGYTF
TGCGCCAGCAGCCGGACGTTAGAGGGACTTGGCTATGGCTACACCTTC
>-|TRBV5-1|TRBJ1-1|-
CASSSAGGYTEAFF
TGCGCCAGCAGCTCCGCTGGTGGGTACACTGAAGCTTTCTTT
>-|TRBV7-8|TRBJ2-7|-
CASSLGGGQTYEQYF
TGTGCCAGCAGCTTAGGGGGGGGACAGACCTACGAGCAGTACTTC
>-|TRBV2|TRBJ1-6|TRBD1
CASNQGARSPLHF
TGTGCCAGCAACCAGGGGGCTCGTTCACCCCTCCACTTT